A selection of T cell receptor beta chains follows, all from one sample in a study of T cells in Graves' hyperthyroidism and ophthalmopathy. From the multiplex PCR reads, TCRdb called clonotypes with MiXCR, one entry per CDR3 protein. The table lists more than 500,000 distinct CDR3 sequences, under 60% of them singletons. The specimen was peripheral blood or thyroid tissue (not recorded which). The receptors originated from an adult woman with Graves' disease, either hyperthyroidism or ophthalmopathy (not recorded which). Both conserved end residues are part of each CDR3. Each record gives: V gene, CDR3 protein.

V: TRBV7-6
CDR3: CASSLVLPGPTNTGASVTEAFF

V: TRBV7-2
CDR3: CASSFFEDPLHF

V: TRBV7-2
CDR3: CASSWGYEQYF

V: TRBV7-2
CDR3: CASSNNQGIYEQYF

V: TRBV5-1
CDR3: CASSSQSTTNYGYTF

V: TRBV5-4
CDR3: CASSLAVSYEQYF

V: TRBV15
CDR3: CATSRDFMVGDSGGAKLFF

V: TRBV7-2
CDR3: CAGSQVHSDLNTEAFF

V: TRBV15
CDR3: CATSRVGLADQETQYF

V: TRBV7-9
CDR3: CASSTRDRGYQETQYF

V: TRBV6-5
CDR3: CASKGGLNTEAFF

V: TRBV9
CDR3: CASSVASGTDTQYF

V: TRBV29-1
CDR3: CSSGPGDYGYTF

V: TRBV20-1
CDR3: CSASAGAGNTIYF

V: TRBV7-2
CDR3: CASSFSASGANVLTF

V: TRBV2
CDR3: CASSEDRMNTEAFF

V: TRBV9
CDR3: CASTKGRGYSGANVLTF

V: TRBV7-2
CDR3: CASSLNPSGIKETQYF

V: TRBV7-8
CDR3: CASYRQGEEKLFF

V: TRBV10-1
CDR3: CASSAAGRNSPLHF

V: TRBV29-1
CDR3: CSVATGGRAEAFF

V: TRBV6-1
CDR3: CASSPSMNPAYYGYTF

V: TRBV7-6
CDR3: CASSLRPGLGELFF

V: TRBV20-1
CDR3: CSASTGSKTQYF

V: TRBV7-8
CDR3: CASSANRVSTEAFF

V: TRBV7-8
CDR3: CASSLSRVGRNEKLFF

V: TRBV10-3
CDR3: CASSRTVPPGYTF

V: TRBV7-9
CDR3: CASSHVRGFSGNTIYF

V: TRBV7-9
CDR3: CASSLAELRDEKLFF

V: TRBV29-1
CDR3: CSVVTGTDMNTEAFF

V: TRBV7-3
CDR3: CASSLISAGDTDTQYF

V: TRBV28
CDR3: CASSTGTATNEKLFF

V: TRBV2
CDR3: CASSGWRGQETQYF

V: TRBV5-1
CDR3: CASSLGGRSTDTQYF

V: TRBV7-9
CDR3: CASSQRSPGGSEAFF

V: TRBV10-3
CDR3: CAISEGKQSWNTEAFF

V: TRBV6-1
CDR3: CASSDVMADYGYTF

V: TRBV4-1
CDR3: CASSHPFMRQETQYF

V: TRBV14
CDR3: CASSTGLAGETQYF

V: TRBV7-9
CDR3: CASSFDKTQYF

V: TRBV2
CDR3: CASSVRAAQPQHF

V: TRBV7-9
CDR3: CASSLSPGLVYNEQYF

V: TRBV29-1
CDR3: CSLEPNQPQHF

V: TRBV5-1
CDR3: CASSLFGGGARETQYF

V: TRBV11-2
CDR3: CASSLKAGQPQMAFF

V: TRBV27
CDR3: CASRTHDSSNEQYF

V: TRBV6-1
CDR3: CASGGQGLVNQPQHF

V: TRBV20-1
CDR3: CSAPGNTEAFF

V: TRBV7-6
CDR3: CASSLAWTSGTQYF

V: TRBV5-1
CDR3: CASSLGLAGYTF

V: TRBV27
CDR3: CASSSILTGELFF

V: TRBV10-2
CDR3: CASSETGEDEKLFF

V: TRBV2
CDR3: CASTGEPTDTQYF

V: TRBV6-5
CDR3: CASSYRFPGGGGQDEQYF

V: TRBV10-2
CDR3: CASSEGGGPYEQYF

V: TRBV12-3/TRBV12-4
CDR3: CASSPDPNQGLNTEAFF

V: TRBV5-1
CDR3: CASSWGGDRGYTIYF

V: TRBV5-6
CDR3: CASSLWAIRETQYF

V: TRBV20-1
CDR3: CSAEDGYTF